One sample yielded the 3 T cell receptor beta chains listed below, sequenced in a study of prognosis after radiotherapy for stage I lung cancer. The genomic DNA TCR beta CDR3 region underwent two rounds of multiplex PCR. Specific primers for each TRBV and TRBJ gene were what first-round PCR used. MiXCR was run by TCRdb on the multiplex PCR reads, yielding one entry per CDR3 protein. This sample has tens of thousands of distinct CDR3 sequences, with 35% to 55% found just once. The sequencing used PBMCs, collected before or after stereotactic body radiation therapy (not recorded which). These TCRs come from a donor of 50 years or more with non-small cell lung cancer.

The J gene is TRBJ2-1, the V gene TRBV5-1; the match to TRBD2 covers 10 bases. The germline gives CDR1 SGHRS, CDR2 YFSETQ. The CDR3 contains 17 residues. Trimming at V came to 4 bases and at J to 0 bases, leaving 7 bases not matched to a gene. The CDR3 DNA sequence: TGCGCCAGCAGCATCCAACCTAGCGGGAGCTCCTACAATGAGCAGTTCTTC. This encodes CASSIQPSGSSYNEQFF. The full variable domain, in which reference TRBV5-1 and TRBJ2-1 provide the parts outside the CDR3, is KAGVTQTPRYLIKTRGQQVTLSCSPISGHRSVSWYQQTPGQGLQFLFEYFSETQRNKGNFPGRFSGRQFSNSRSEMNVSTLELGDSALYLCASSIQPSGSSYNEQFFGPGTRLTVL.

About this clonotype itself: It differs at one base from a far larger clone, so likely a read error. V is TRBV12-3 or TRBV12-4 and J is TRBJ2-7, with TRBD1 matching 7 bases. This CDR3 has 14 residues. With 7 bases clipped from V and 7 bases from J, the junction kept 13 bases outside the gene matches. The CDR3 DNA sequence: TGTGCCAGCACCCCGGGACAGTCCTACAATGAGCAGTACTTC. Its protein is CASTPGQSYNEQYF.

This clonotype occurred many times. V gene TRBV14 combines with J gene TRBJ2-2; D may match TRBD1 or TRBD2 (6 bases each). The germline gives CDR1 SGHDN, CDR2 FVKESK. Trimming took off 0 bases at V and 2 bases at J, with 13 bases between the two ends. The CDR3 covers 17 residues. The CDR3 DNA follows: TGTGCCAGCAGCCAAGATCGGGGGCGGTTCAACACCGGGGAGCTGTTTTTT. Its protein is CASSQDRGRFNTGELFF.